The 18 T cell receptor beta chains presented below share a single source sample, sequenced in a study of T cells in localized non-small cell lung cancer. Profiled with immunoSEQ multiplex PCR; TCRdb holds only in-frame clones, not every one. In the table there are 1,500 to 2,000 clones, roughly a quarter of which are singletons. This specimen consisted of lung tumor tissue, obtained before any cancer treatment. The receptor source for this set is a female donor of 60 years or more with stage II squamous cell lung carcinoma.

The V gene is TRBV18, the J gene TRBJ1-1; D is perhaps TRBD1 (5 bases). Trimming took 4 bases from V and 2 from J, leaving 14 bases between them. This CDR3 contains 15 residues. Germline loops: CDR1 KGHSH, CDR2 LQKENI. For the CDR3, the DNA is TGTGCCAGCTCACTGGGCATGGGGCAAAACACTGAAGCTTTCTTT. This gives the protein CASSLGMGQNTEAFF. The variable domain in full, with the rest retrieved from reference TRBV18 and TRBJ1-1, is NAGVMQNPRHLVRRRGQEARLRCSPMKGHSHVYWYRQLPEEGLKFMVYLQKENIIDESGMPKERFSAEFPKEGPSILRIQQVVRGDSAAYFCASSLGMGQNTEAFFGQGTRLTVV.

This clone was found a few times. The covered CDR3 bases are TGTGCCAGCAGTGAAGCGTCGGCTGATACTTCCTATACGCAGTAT. This sequence encodes CASSEASADTSYTQY. The full CDR3 reads CASSEASADTSYTQYF. V is TRBV6-1 and J is TRBJ2-3; D gene ambiguous. The DNA ends 1 residue before the CDR3 does, and the rest of the CDR3 is filled in from the germline J gene. V was cut by 0 bases and J by 7 bases, with 17 bases left in between. The CDR3 runs 16 residues. CDR1 is MNHNS and CDR2 is SASEGT in the germline V gene.

The CDR3: CASTSAGTRGNEQFF. Here the CDR3 DNA reads TGCGCCAGCACCTCTGCCGGGACCCGCGGCAATGAGCAGTTCTTC. The chain is built from TRBV10-2 and TRBJ2-1; D could derive from TRBD1 or TRBD2 (5 bases each). V was cut by 7 bases and J by 6 bases, with 19 bases left in between. In germline, CDR1 is WSHSY, CDR2 SAAADI. This CDR3 comprises 15 residues.

This clone qualifies as medium-sized (0.01 to 0.1%). The chain has TRBV11-3 and TRBJ2-7, with 7 bases fitting TRBD2. CDR3 length: 14 residues. CDR1 and CDR2 (germline): SGHNT, YENEEA. V shed 6 bases, J shed 4 bases, and the junction held 9 bases outside the gene matches. CDR3 sequence (DNA): TGTGCCAGCAGTTCCCGACTAGCCATATACGAGCAGTACTTC. As protein: CASSSRLAIYEQYF.

The genes are TRBV6-4 and TRBJ2-7, with a tentative D call TRBD2 (6 bases). Between the trimmed V and J ends, which lost 5 bases and 4 bases, there was a span of 15 bases. In germline, CDR1 is MRHNA, CDR2 SNTAGT. This CDR3 contains 14 residues. This chain's CDR3 is CASSPGGKKYEQYF. Written as DNA, the CDR3 is TGTGCCAGCAGTCCCGGCGGGAAAAAGTACGAGCAGTACTTC.

This clone was detected a few times. The rearrangement joins TRBV11-3 to TRBJ2-2; D assignment may be TRBD1 or TRBD2 (5 bases each). Germline CDR1 and CDR2: SGHNT and YENEEA. V was clipped by 8 bases and J by 7 bases, with 20 bases between them. CDR3 length: 15 residues. The CDR3 spells CASRLRGPTGGELFF. As DNA, the CDR3 is TGTGCCAGCCGGTTGAGGGGCCCTACGGGCGGGGAGCTGTTTTTT.

The chain employs TRBV6-8 and TRBJ1-1; D may be TRBD1 (6 bases). This CDR3 is built from 14 residues. Trimming removed 5 bases from V and 6 bases from J, with 16 bases in between. Germline V gene sequence: CDR1 MNHGY, CDR2 SAAAGT. This CDR3 reads CASSVHRVAAEAFF. CDR3 nucleotides: TGTGCCAGCAGTGTCCACAGGGTAGCGGCTGAAGCTTTCTTT.

The chain employs TRBV9 and TRBJ2-1; 10 nucleotides match TRBD2. CDR1 is SGDLS and CDR2 is YYNGEE in the germline V gene. The CDR3 consists of 17 residues. The V segment lost 0 bases and the J segment 4 bases; nucleotides outside the gene matches: 7. The CDR3 coding sequence is TGTGCCAGCAGCGTAGCCGGTAGCGGGGGGCTTTACAATGAGCAGTTCTTC. Translating it yields CASSVAGSGGLYNEQFF.

The V call is TRBV28, the J call TRBJ2-7, with 7 bases fitting TRBD1. Germline lookup yields CDR1 MDHEN and CDR2 SYDVKM. The J segment lost 2 bases and the V segment lost 7 bases, leaving 8 bases of the junction unmatched. The CDR3 extends over 14 amino acids. As DNA, the CDR3 is TGTGCCAGCACCCGCCGGGACAGCCCCTACGAGCAGTACTTC. This translates into CASTRRDSPYEQYF. The entire variable domain, with the rest obtained from reference TRBV28 and TRBJ2-7, is as follows: DVKVTQSSRYLVKRTGEKVFLECVQDMDHENMFWYRQDPGLGLRLIYFSYDVKMKEKGDIPEGYSVSREKKERFSLILESASTNQTSMYLCASTRRDSPYEQYFGPGTRLTVT.

The rearrangement links TRBV11-3 to TRBJ2-2; tentatively, D is TRBD2 (6 bases). CDR3 length: 14 amino acids. Germline CDR1 reads SGHNT; CDR2 reads YENEEA. The V end lost 2 bases, the J end lost 4 bases, and 8 bases lay between the germline ends. The CDR3 DNA reads as TGTGCCAGCAGCTTAAGGGGAGGCACCGGGGAGCTGTTTTTT. Translation gives CASSLRGGTGELFF.

This clone showed up just a few times. V usage is TRBV28 and J usage is TRBJ1-6; 7 nucleotides line up with TRBD1. Trimming removed 0 bases from V and 7 bases from J; junction bases left unmatched: 6. Germline values: CDR1 MDHEN, CDR2 SYDVKM. The CDR3 runs to 16 residues. DNA for the CDR3: TGTGCCAGCAGTTTATGGGGGGGACAGCAAAATTCACCCCTCCACTTT. Translated, it gives CASSLWGGQQNSPLHF.

This chain links TRBV4-1 with TRBJ1-3; D not certain. The CDR3 extends over 15 amino acids. V dropped 1 base and J dropped 0 bases, with 7 bases sitting between them. The germline gives CDR1 MGHRA, CDR2 YSYEKL. The CDR3 here is CASSQVGNSGNTIYF. DNA for the CDR3: TGCGCCAGCAGCCAAGTAGGGAACTCTGGAAACACCATATATTTT.

A few counts support this clone. The chain is built from TRBV12-2 and TRBJ1-2. TRBV12-2 is classified as a pseudogene. CDR3 length: 14 residues. The CDR3 DNA follows: TGTGCAAGTCGCCCGTCGGGGGACGCGTGTGGCTACACCTTC. As protein: CASRPSGDACGYTF.

The chain carries TRBV28 and TRBJ1-2; D unresolved. Trimming left V 5 bases short and J 3 bases short, with 10 bases between. Per the germline V gene, CDR1 is MDHEN and CDR2 is SYDVKM. The CDR3 length is 13 residues. The CDR3 is CASSPYSDYGYTF. The CDR3 DNA follows: TGTGCCAGCAGTCCCTACTCCGACTATGGCTACACCTTC.

This clone was observed a few times. The CDR3 nucleotides read TGTGCCAGCAGTGCGGTGGGGGGGATAGAGACCCAGTACTTC. Its translation: CASSAVGGIETQYF. This sequence joins TRBV6-8 and TRBJ2-5, with 7 positions matching TRBD2. In germline, CDR1 is MNHGY, CDR2 SAAAGT. The V and J ends lost 5 bases and 4 bases, in that order; junction bases with no gene match: 7. There are 14 residues in the CDR3.

The chain is built from TRBV10-1 and TRBJ2-1; D tentatively reads TRBD1 or TRBD2 (5 bases each). The CDR3 sequence is 13 residues long. Germline-derived CDR1 and CDR2 are WNHNN and SYGVQD (reference sequence). Trimming removed 8 bases at V and 8 bases at J, with 16 bases between. The CDR3 DNA reads TGCGCCAGCCAAGGCAAAAGGGGAGATGAGCAGTTCTTC. Translated, it gives CASQGKRGDEQFF.

This clone showed up just a few times. The chain recombines TRBV29-1 with TRBJ1-2, with D possibly TRBD1 on 6 matching bases. The germline V and J ends were trimmed by 8 bases and 8 bases, with 18 bases remaining between them. Germline lookup yields CDR1 SQVTM and CDR2 ANQGSEA. The CDR3 sequence is 12 residues long. CDR3 DNA sequence: TGCAGCACCAAGCAACAGGGAGGAGGCTACACCTTC. Its translation is CSTKQQGGGYTF.

In this sample, this clone turned up a few times. V usage is TRBV11-3 and J usage is TRBJ1-1; tentatively, D is TRBD1 (5 bases). V lost 0 bases, J lost 1 base, and 9 bases lay in between. The germline V gene encodes CDR1 SGHNT and CDR2 YENEEA. CDR3 length: 15 residues. CDR3 sequence (DNA): TGTGCCAGCAGCTTAGAAACGGGGGGGAACACTGAAGCTTTCTTT. Amino acid sequence: CASSLETGGNTEAFF. Looking up the rest from reference TRBV11-3 and TRBJ1-1 gives the full variable domain: EAGVVQSPRYKIIEKKQPVAFWCNPISGHNTLYWYLQNLGQGPELLIRYENEEAVDDSQLPKDRFSAERLKGVDSTLKIQPAELGDSAVYLCASSLETGGNTEAFFGQGTRLTVV.